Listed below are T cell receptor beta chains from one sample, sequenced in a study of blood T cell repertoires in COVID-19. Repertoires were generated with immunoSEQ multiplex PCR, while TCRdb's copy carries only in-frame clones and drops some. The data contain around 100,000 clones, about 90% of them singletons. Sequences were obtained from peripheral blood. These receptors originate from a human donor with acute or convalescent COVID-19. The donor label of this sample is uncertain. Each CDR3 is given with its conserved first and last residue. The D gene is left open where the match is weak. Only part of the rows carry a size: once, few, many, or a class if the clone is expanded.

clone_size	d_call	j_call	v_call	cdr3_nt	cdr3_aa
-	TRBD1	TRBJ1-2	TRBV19	TGTGCCAGTAGTGCGGACAGGGGCAAAAACTATGGCTACACCTTC	CASSADRGKNYGYTF
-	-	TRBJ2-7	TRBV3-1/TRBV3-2	TGTGCCAGCAGCCAGCGCGTATATCGGGGAGTGGGGTACGAGCAGTACTTC	CASSQRVYRGVGYEQYF
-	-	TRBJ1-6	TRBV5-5	TGTGCCAGCAGCTTAATGACAGGAGGTTCACCCCTCCACTTT	CASSLMTGGSPLHF
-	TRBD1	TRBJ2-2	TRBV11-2	TGTGCCAGCAGCCTCGGATCGGACAGGGGTCGGACCGGGGAGCTGTTTTTT	CASSLGSDRGRTGELFF
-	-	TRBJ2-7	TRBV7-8	TGTGCCAGCAGCTTAGAGACAGGAAGGTACTACGAGCAGTACTTC	CASSLETGRYYEQYF
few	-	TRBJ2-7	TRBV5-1	TGCGCCAGCAGCCTGCAGGGGCAACTGGACGAGCAGTACTTC	CASSLQGQLDEQYF
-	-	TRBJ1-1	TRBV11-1	TGTGCCAGCAGCCCCCCCGGGACAATGAGGAATGAAGCTTTCTTT	CASSPPGTMRNEAFF
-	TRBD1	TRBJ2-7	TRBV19	TGTGCCAGTAGGGGGACAGGGGGCCCCTACGAGCAGTACTTC	CASRGTGGPYEQYF
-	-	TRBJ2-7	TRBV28	TGTGCCAGCAGTTTATCAGGGCCTTTGACAGGCCCCTACGAGCAGTACTTC	CASSLSGPLTGPYEQYF
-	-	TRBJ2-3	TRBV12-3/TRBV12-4	TGTGCCAGCAGTTTAGGGGCTTCGCAGTATTTT	CASSLGASQYF
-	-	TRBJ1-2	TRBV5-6	TGTGCCACCGTTCAAGGGATGGGGAGCTATGGCTACACCTTC	CATVQGMGSYGYTF
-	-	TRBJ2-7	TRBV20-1	TGCAGTGCGGACGGGGAGGACGAGCAGTACTTC	CSADGEDEQYF
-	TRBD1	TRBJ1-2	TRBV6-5	TGTGCCAGCAGTTACACAGGACAGGGGACGATTGGCTACACCTTC	CASSYTGQGTIGYTF
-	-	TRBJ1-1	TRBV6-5	TGTGCCAGCAGTTACTGGGAGAGCACTGAAGCTTTCTTT	CASSYWESTEAFF
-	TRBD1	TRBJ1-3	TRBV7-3	TGTGCCAGCAGCTTCACAGGGGGACTAGGAAACACCATATATTTT	CASSFTGGLGNTIYF
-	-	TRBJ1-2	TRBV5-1	TGCGCCAGCAGCTTGTGGGGGGATGGCGGCTACACCTTC	CASSLWGDGGYTF
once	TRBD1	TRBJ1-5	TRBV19	TGTGCCAGTAGCCTTATGGCCGGGACAGAAAATCAGCCCCAGCATTTT	CASSLMAGTENQPQHF
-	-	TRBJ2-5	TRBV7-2	TGTGCCAGCAGCTCGGCGGGGGCGCGAGGGGAGACCCAGTACTTC	CASSSAGARGETQYF
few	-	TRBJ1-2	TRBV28	TGTGCCAGCAGTTTAAGCCGCAGGGCCTATGGCTACACCTTC	CASSLSRRAYGYTF
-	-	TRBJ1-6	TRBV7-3	TGTGCCAGCAGCTTAGGGCAGGGAGGTTCACCCCTCCACTTT	CASSLGQGGSPLHF
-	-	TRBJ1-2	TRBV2	TGTGCCAGCAGTTCGTTTCAGGGACTACATAACTATGGCTACACCTTC	CASSSFQGLHNYGYTF
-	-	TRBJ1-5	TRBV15	TGTGCCACCAGCAGCAGGGGCGGGTTTCAGCCCCAGCATTTT	CATSSRGGFQPQHF
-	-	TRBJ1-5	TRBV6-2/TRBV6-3	TGTGCCAGCAGTTATTGGGACACAAATCAGCCCCAGCATTTT	CASSYWDTNQPQHF
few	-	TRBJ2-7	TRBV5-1	TGCGCCAGCAGCCCCGGGGAGACACGATACTACGAGCAGTACTTC	CASSPGETRYYEQYF
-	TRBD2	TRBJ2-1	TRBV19	TGTGCCAGTAGTCCGGGACTAGCGGGGGGCGAGGCGTCCTACAATGAGCAGTTCTTC	CASSPGLAGGEASYNEQFF
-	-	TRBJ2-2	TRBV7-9	TGTGCCAGCAGCTTAGCGCGGGACAGCGGGGAGCTGTTTTTT	CASSLARDSGELFF
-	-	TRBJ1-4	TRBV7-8	TGTGCCAGCAGCTCCGGTGGGGGGGGCAGGGTAAGGGAAAAACTGTTTTTT	CASSSGGGGRVREKLFF
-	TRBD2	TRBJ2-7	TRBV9	TGTGCCAGCAGCCGGGGGGGCTACGAGCAGTACTTC	CASSRGGYEQYF
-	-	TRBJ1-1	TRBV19	TGTGCCAGTACCTTCTTTCGGGGGGGATACACTGAAGCTTTCTTT	CASTFFRGGYTEAFF
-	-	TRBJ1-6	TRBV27	TGTGCCAGCAGTTTATGGCAGAATTCACCCCTCCACTTT	CASSLWQNSPLHF
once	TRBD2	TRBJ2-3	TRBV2	TGTGCCAGCAGGGGACTAGCGGGGGTCACAGATACGCAGTATTTT	CASRGLAGVTDTQYF
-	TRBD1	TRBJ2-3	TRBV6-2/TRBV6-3	TGTGCCAGCAGTTTTACAGGGGTGAGGTCCACAGATACGCAGTATTTT	CASSFTGVRSTDTQYF
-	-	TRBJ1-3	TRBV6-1	TGTGCCAGCAGTGAAGGACCTACGCGGGGAAACACCATATATTTT	CASSEGPTRGNTIYF
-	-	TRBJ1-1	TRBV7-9	TGTGCCAGCAGCACTCCGACAGGGAACACTGAAGCTTTCTTT	CASSTPTGNTEAFF
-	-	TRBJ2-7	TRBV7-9	TGTGCCAGCAGCGGACCCCGGGACAACTACGAGCAGTACTTC	CASSGPRDNYEQYF